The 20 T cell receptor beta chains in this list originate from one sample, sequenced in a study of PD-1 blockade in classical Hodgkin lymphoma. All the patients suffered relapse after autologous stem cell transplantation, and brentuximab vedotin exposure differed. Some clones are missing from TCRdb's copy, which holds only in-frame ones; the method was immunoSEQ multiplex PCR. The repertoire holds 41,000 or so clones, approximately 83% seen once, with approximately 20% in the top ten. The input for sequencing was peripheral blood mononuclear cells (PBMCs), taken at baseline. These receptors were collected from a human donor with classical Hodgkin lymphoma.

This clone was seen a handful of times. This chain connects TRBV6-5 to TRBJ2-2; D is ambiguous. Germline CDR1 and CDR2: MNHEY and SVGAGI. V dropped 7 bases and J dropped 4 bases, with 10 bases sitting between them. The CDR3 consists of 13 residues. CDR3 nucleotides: TGTGCCAGCATGCCGGCCGGCACCGGGGAGCTGTTTTTT. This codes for CASMPAGTGELFF.

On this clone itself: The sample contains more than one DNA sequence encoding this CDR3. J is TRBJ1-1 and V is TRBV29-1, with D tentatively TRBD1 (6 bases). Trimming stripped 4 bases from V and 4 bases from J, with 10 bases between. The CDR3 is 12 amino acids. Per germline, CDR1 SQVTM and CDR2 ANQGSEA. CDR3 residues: CSVVPRGTEAFF. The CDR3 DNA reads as TGCAGCGTTGTTCCCAGGGGCACTGAAGCTTTCTTT.

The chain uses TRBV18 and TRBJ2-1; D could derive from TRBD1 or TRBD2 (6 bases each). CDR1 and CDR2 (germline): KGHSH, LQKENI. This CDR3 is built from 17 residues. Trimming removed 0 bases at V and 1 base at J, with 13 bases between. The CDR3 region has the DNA TGTGCCAGCTCACCACCGGTGGGGGGCCAATCCTACAATGAGCAGTTCTTC. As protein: CASSPPVGGQSYNEQFF.

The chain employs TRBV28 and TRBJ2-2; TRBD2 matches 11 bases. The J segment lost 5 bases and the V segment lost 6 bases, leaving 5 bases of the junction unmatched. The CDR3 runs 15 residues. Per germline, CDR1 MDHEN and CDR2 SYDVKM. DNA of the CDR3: TGTGCCAGCAGCCTTCTAGCGGGAGGTACCGGGGAGCTGTTTTTT. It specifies CASSLLAGGTGELFF.

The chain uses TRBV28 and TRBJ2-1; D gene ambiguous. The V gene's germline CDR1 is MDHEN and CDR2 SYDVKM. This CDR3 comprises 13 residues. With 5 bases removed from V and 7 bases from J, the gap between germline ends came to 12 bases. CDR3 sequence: CASSRRVRNEQFF. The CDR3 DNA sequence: TGTGCCAGCAGTCGACGTGTGAGAAATGAGCAGTTCTTC. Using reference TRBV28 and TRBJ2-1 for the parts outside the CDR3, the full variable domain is DVKVTQSSRYLVKRTGEKVFLECVQDMDHENMFWYRQDPGLGLRLIYFSYDVKMKEKGDIPEGYSVSREKKERFSLILESASTNQTSMYLCASSRRVRNEQFFGPGTRLTVL.

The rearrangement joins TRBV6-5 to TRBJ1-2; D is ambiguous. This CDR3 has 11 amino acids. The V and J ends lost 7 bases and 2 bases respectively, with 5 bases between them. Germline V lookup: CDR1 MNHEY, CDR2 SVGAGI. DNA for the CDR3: TGTGCCAGCAACGGCAACTATGGCTACACCTTC. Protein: CASNGNYGYTF.

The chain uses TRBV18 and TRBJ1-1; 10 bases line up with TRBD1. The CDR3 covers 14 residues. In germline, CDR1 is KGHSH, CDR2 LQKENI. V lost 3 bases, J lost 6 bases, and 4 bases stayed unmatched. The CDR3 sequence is CASSPKTGGSEAFF. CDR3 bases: TGTGCCAGCTCACCGAAGACAGGGGGCTCTGAAGCTTTCTTT. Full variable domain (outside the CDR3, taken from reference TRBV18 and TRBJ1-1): NAGVMQNPRHLVRRRGQEARLRCSPMKGHSHVYWYRQLPEEGLKFMVYLQKENIIDESGMPKERFSAEFPKEGPSILRIQQVVRGDSAAYFCASSPKTGGSEAFFGQGTRLTVV.

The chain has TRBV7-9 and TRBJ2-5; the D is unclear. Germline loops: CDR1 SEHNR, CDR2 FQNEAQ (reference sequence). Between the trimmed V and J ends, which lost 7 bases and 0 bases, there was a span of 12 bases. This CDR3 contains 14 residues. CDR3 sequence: CASIPPAHQETQYF. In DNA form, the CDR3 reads TGTGCCAGCATCCCCCCAGCGCACCAAGAGACCCAGTACTTC.

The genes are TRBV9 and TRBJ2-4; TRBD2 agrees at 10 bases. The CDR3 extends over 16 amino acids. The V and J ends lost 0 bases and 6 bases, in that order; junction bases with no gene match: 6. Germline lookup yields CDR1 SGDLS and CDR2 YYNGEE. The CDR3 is CASSVEASGSVNIQYF. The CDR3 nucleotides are TGTGCCAGCAGCGTAGAGGCTAGCGGGAGTGTAAACATTCAGTACTTC.

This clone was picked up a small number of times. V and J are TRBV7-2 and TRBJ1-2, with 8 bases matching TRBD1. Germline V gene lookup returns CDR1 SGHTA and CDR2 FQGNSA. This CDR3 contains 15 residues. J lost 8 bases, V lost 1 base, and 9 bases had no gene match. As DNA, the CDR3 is TGTGCCAGCAGCTTAGATGAGCAGGGGGCGAGAGGCTACACCTTC. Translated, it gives CASSLDEQGARGYTF.

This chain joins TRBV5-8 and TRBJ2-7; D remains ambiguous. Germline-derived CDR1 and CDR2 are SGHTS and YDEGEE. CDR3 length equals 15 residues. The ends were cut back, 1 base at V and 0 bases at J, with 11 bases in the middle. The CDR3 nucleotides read TGTGCCAGCAGCTTGTACGTCGCCAGCTCCTACGAGCAGTACTTC. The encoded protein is CASSLYVASSYEQYF.

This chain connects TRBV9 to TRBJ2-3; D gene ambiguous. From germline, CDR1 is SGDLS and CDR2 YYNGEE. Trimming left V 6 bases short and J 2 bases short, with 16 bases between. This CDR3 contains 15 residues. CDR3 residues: CASTTRPTDTDTQYF. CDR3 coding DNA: TGTGCCAGCACCACTCGACCGACGGACACAGATACGCAGTATTTT. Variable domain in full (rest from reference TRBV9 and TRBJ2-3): DSGVTQTPKHLITATGQRVTLRCSPRSGDLSVYWYQQSLDQGLQFLIQYYNGEERAKGNILERFSAQQFPDLHSELNLSSLELGDSALYFCASTTRPTDTDTQYFGPGTRLTVL.

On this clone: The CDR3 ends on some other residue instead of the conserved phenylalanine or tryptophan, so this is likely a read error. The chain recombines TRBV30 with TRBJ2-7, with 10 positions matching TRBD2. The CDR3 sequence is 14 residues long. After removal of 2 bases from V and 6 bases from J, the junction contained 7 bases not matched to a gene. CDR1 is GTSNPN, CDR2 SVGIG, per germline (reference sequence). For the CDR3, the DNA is TGTGCCTGGAGTTTGGGCGCTAGCGGGAGCGAGCAGTACCTC. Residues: CAWSLGASGSEQYL.

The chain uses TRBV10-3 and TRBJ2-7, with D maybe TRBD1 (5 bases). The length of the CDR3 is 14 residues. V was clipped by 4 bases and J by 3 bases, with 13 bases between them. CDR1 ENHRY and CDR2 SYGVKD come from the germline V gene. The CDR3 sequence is CAISVAQDIYEQYF. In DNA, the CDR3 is TGTGCCATCAGTGTCGCACAGGACATCTACGAGCAGTACTTC.

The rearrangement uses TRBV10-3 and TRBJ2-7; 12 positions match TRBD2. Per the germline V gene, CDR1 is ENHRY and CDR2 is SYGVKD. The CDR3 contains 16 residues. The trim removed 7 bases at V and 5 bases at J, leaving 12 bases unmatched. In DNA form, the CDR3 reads TGTGCCATCAAACCGGTGACTAGCGGGAGATCCAACGAGCAGTACTTC. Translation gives CAIKPVTSGRSNEQYF.

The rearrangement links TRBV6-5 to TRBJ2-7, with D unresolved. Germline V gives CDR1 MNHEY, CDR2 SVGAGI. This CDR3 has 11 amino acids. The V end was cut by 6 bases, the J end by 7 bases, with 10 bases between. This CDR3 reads CASSRLGEQYF. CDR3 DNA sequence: TGTGCCAGCAGCCGCCTGGGTGAGCAGTACTTC.

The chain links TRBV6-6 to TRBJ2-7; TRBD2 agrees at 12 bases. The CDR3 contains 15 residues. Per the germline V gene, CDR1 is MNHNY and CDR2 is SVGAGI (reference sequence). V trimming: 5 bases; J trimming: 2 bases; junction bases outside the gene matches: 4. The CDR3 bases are TGTGCCAGCAGTGTACTAGCGGGAGGCACCTACGAGCAGTACTTC. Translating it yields CASSVLAGGTYEQYF.

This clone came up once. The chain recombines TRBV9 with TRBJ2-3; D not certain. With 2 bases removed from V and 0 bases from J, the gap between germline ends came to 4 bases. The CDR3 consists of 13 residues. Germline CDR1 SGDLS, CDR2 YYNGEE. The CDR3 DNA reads TGTGCCAGCAGCGTCAGGAGCACAGATACGCAGTATTTT. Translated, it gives CASSVRSTDTQYF.

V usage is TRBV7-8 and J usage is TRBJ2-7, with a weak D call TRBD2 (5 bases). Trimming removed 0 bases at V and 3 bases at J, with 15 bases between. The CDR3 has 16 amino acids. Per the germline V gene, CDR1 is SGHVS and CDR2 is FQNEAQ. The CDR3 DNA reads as TGTGCCAGCAGCTTAGCGCGATTAGCGATTTACTACGAGCAGTACTTC. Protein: CASSLARLAIYYEQYF.

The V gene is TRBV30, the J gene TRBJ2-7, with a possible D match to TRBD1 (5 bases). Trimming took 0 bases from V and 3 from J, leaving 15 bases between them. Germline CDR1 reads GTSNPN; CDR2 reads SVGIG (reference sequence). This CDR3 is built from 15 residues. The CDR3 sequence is CAWSVRPQGLYEQYF. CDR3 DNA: TGTGCCTGGAGTGTACGACCCCAGGGCCTCTACGAGCAGTACTTC.